The source of this T cell receptor (beta chain) is a study of T cells expressing NK-cell markers. Study context: Seropositivity for HCMV was found in seven of the eight sequenced donors, with one seronegative.

TCRdb re-called the 5' RACE reads and shows each CDR3 protein once, DNA omitted. This table lists 450,000 to 600,000 distinct CDR3 sequences. The germline V gene has CDR1 SEHNR and CDR2 FQNEAQ (reference sequence). CDR3 length: 16 residues. Notes on the study in general: The CD3+CD56-NKG2C+ fraction was also led by these clonotypes in a handful of donors. In more than five donors, dominant CD3+CD56+NKG2C+ clones formed 1.0-7.0% of CD8+ cells.

For this clonotype: Its specificity is not known.

This receptor was identified in a man in his late teens or twenties in good health. The chain links TRBV7-9 to TRBJ2-2; without DNA, the TCRdb call of TRBD1 cannot be checked. Input material: blood T cells: a sorted CD56 or NKG2C T cell subset, CD4+ or CD8+ T cells, or bulk PBMC T cells (not recorded which). The CDR3: CASSRDRGRWTGELFF.